The TCR beta chain under discussion was sequenced for a study of T cell responses to AZD1222 COVID-19 vaccine. The CDR3 covers 16 residues. Germline CDR1 and CDR2: KGHDR and SFDVKD. With 4 bases removed from V and 1 base from J, the gap between germline ends came to 12 bases. Method: immunoSEQ multiplex PCR; TCRdb's copy keeps in-frame clones and lacks some. The table has about 120,000 clones, 80% to 90% seen once. The TCR was taken from an adult in good health. J is TRBJ2-2 and V is TRBV24-1; D not certain. Sequenced here: peripheral blood, sampled on day 0 of AZD1222 vaccination. CDR3 coding DNA: TGTGCCACCAGTGACCATGTCGGGCTGAACACCGGGGAGCTGTTTTTT. Encoded protein: CATSDHVGLNTGELFF.